A selection of T cell receptor beta chains follows, all from one sample in a study of cytomegalovirus exposure and HLA in healthy donors. The method was immunoSEQ multiplex PCR; TCRdb's version includes in-frame clones alone and lacks a portion of them. The sample includes 72,000 or so clones, roughly 74% of them seen just once. Sequenced: PBMCs. These receptors were collected from a man aged 18-30 years in good health and CMV-seropositive. The CDR3 runs from the conserved cysteine through the conserved F or W. The order of the fields is D gene, V gene, J gene, clone size, CDR3 protein, CDR3 DNA. A D gene is named only where the DNA matches it firmly. Rows give clone size only sometimes, using once, few, many, or a class for an expanded clone.

d_call: .
v_call: TRBV14
j_call: TRBJ1-1
clone_size: .
cdr3_aa: CASSQDNLRDNTEAFF
cdr3_nt: TGTGCCAGCAGCCAAGATAACCTGAGAGATAACACTGAAGCTTTCTTT

d_call: TRBD2
v_call: TRBV6-1
j_call: TRBJ2-2
clone_size: .
cdr3_aa: CASSAGREAGELFF
cdr3_nt: TGTGCCAGCAGCGCAGGGCGGGAGGCCGGGGAGCTGTTTTTT

d_call: .
v_call: TRBV7-7
j_call: TRBJ2-5
clone_size: few
cdr3_aa: CASSFTRVETQYF
cdr3_nt: TGTGCCAGCAGCTTTACTCGTGTCGAGACCCAGTACTTC

d_call: TRBD1
v_call: TRBV6-5
j_call: TRBJ1-1
clone_size: .
cdr3_aa: CASSSVNRGQAFF
cdr3_nt: TGTGCCAGCAGTTCTGTCAACAGGGGGCAAGCTTTCTTT

d_call: TRBD2
v_call: TRBV7-9
j_call: TRBJ2-1
clone_size: .
cdr3_aa: CASSPTGGHSYNEQFF
cdr3_nt: TGTGCCAGCAGCCCCACGGGAGGCCACTCCTACAATGAGCAGTTCTTC

d_call: TRBD1
v_call: TRBV30
j_call: TRBJ2-7
clone_size: once
cdr3_aa: CAWSAGTGYEQYF
cdr3_nt: TGTGCCTGGAGTGCCGGGACAGGCTACGAGCAGTACTTC

d_call: .
v_call: TRBV5-4
j_call: TRBJ2-6
clone_size: once
cdr3_aa: CASSFAGSGANVLTF
cdr3_nt: TGTGCCAGCAGCTTCGCAGGGTCTGGGGCCAACGTCCTGACTTTC

d_call: .
v_call: TRBV5-1
j_call: TRBJ1-4
clone_size: .
cdr3_aa: CASSLEGGRPIF
cdr3_nt: TGCGCCAGCAGCTTGGAGGGAGGCCGGCCTATTTTT

d_call: .
v_call: TRBV6-5
j_call: TRBJ2-7
clone_size: .
cdr3_aa: CASSYRQGVYEQYF
cdr3_nt: TGTGCCAGCAGTTACCGTCAAGGGGTGTACGAGCAGTACTTC

d_call: TRBD1
v_call: TRBV30
j_call: TRBJ1-5
clone_size: .
cdr3_aa: CAWSGTGGNQPQHF
cdr3_nt: TGTGCCTGGAGTGGGACAGGGGGCAATCAGCCCCAGCATTTT

d_call: TRBD1
v_call: TRBV6-5
j_call: TRBJ1-2
clone_size: .
cdr3_aa: CASRISGTVSYGYTF
cdr3_nt: TGTGCCAGCAGGATATCCGGGACAGTCTCATATGGCTACACCTTC

d_call: .
v_call: TRBV7-9
j_call: TRBJ1-4
clone_size: .
cdr3_aa: CASSFWSQGGEKLFF
cdr3_nt: TGTGCCAGCAGCTTCTGGAGTCAGGGAGGTGAAAAACTGTTTTTT

d_call: .
v_call: TRBV29-1
j_call: TRBJ2-1
clone_size: once
cdr3_aa: CSVEEAPTEQFF
cdr3_nt: TGCAGCGTTGAGGAGGCCCCCACTGAGCAGTTCTTC

d_call: .
v_call: TRBV5-6
j_call: TRBJ2-7
clone_size: .
cdr3_aa: CASSSYYEQYF
cdr3_nt: TGTGCCAGCAGCTCGTACTACGAGCAGTACTTC

d_call: .
v_call: TRBV4-1
j_call: TRBJ1-2
clone_size: .
cdr3_aa: CASSQDLGWSGYTF
cdr3_nt: TGCGCCAGCAGCCAAGATTTAGGTTGGAGTGGCTACACCTTC

d_call: TRBD1
v_call: TRBV7-9
j_call: TRBJ1-2
clone_size: .
cdr3_aa: CASSRGQGVPYGYTF
cdr3_nt: TGTGCCAGCAGCCGGGGACAGGGGGTTCCCTATGGCTACACCTTC

d_call: .
v_call: TRBV9
j_call: TRBJ1-1
clone_size: .
cdr3_aa: CASSPQDREAFF
cdr3_nt: TGTGCCAGCAGCCCCCAGGACAGAGAAGCTTTCTTT

d_call: TRBD1
v_call: TRBV30
j_call: TRBJ1-1
clone_size: .
cdr3_aa: CAWSSPGQGGTEAFF
cdr3_nt: TGTGCCTGGAGTTCGCCGGGACAGGGAGGCACTGAAGCTTTCTTT

d_call: .
v_call: TRBV30
j_call: TRBJ2-1
clone_size: .
cdr3_aa: CAGKTDYNEQFF
cdr3_nt: TGTGCCGGTAAGACTGACTACAATGAGCAGTTCTTC

d_call: .
v_call: TRBV6-1
j_call: TRBJ1-2
clone_size: .
cdr3_aa: CASSARLEGNYGYTF
cdr3_nt: TGTGCCAGCAGCGCTAGACTGGAGGGGAACTATGGCTACACCTTC

d_call: .
v_call: TRBV6-1
j_call: TRBJ1-2
clone_size: .
cdr3_aa: CASSEGGASYGYTF
cdr3_nt: TGTGCCAGCAGTGAAGGGGGCGCATCTTATGGCTACACCTTC

d_call: .
v_call: TRBV28
j_call: TRBJ1-2
clone_size: once
cdr3_aa: CASSLLQKGYTF
cdr3_nt: TGTGCCAGCAGTTTACTCCAGAAGGGCTACACCTTC

d_call: .
v_call: TRBV14
j_call: TRBJ1-4
clone_size: few
cdr3_aa: CASSRRTESNEKLFF
cdr3_nt: TGTGCCAGCAGCCGGCGGACAGAGAGTAATGAAAAACTGTTTTTT

d_call: .
v_call: TRBV5-1
j_call: TRBJ1-5
clone_size: .
cdr3_aa: CASSYGDRSNQPQHF
cdr3_nt: TGCGCCAGCAGCTACGGAGACCGTAGCAATCAGCCCCAGCATTTT

d_call: .
v_call: TRBV27
j_call: TRBJ2-4
clone_size: .
cdr3_aa: CASSPVPSDRNIQYF
cdr3_nt: TGTGCCAGCAGTCCGGTTCCCTCGGACAGAAACATTCAGTACTTC

d_call: .
v_call: TRBV10-3
j_call: TRBJ1-3
clone_size: .
cdr3_aa: CAISDGGSGNTIYF
cdr3_nt: TGTGCCATCAGTGACGGGGGCTCTGGAAACACCATATATTTT

d_call: .
v_call: TRBV7-2
j_call: TRBJ1-2
clone_size: .
cdr3_aa: CASSLSLYGYTF
cdr3_nt: TGTGCCAGCAGCTTAAGCCTCTATGGCTACACCTTC

d_call: TRBD2
v_call: TRBV29-1
j_call: TRBJ2-3
clone_size: .
cdr3_aa: CSVEGSATSGSTDTQYF
cdr3_nt: TGCAGCGTTGAGGGCTCGGCGACTAGCGGGAGCACAGATACGCAGTATTTT

d_call: .
v_call: TRBV6-6
j_call: TRBJ1-5
clone_size: .
cdr3_aa: CASSREDTNQPQHF
cdr3_nt: TGTGCCAGCAGCCGAGAGGACACAAATCAGCCCCAGCATTTT

d_call: .
v_call: TRBV5-1
j_call: TRBJ2-2
clone_size: .
cdr3_aa: CASSSTRELFF
cdr3_nt: TGCGCCAGCAGCTCCACAAGGGAGCTGTTTTTT

d_call: .
v_call: TRBV18
j_call: TRBJ2-7
clone_size: .
cdr3_aa: CASSPRQVGYEQYF
cdr3_nt: TGTGCCAGCTCACCACGACAAGTGGGCTACGAGCAGTACTTC

d_call: .
v_call: TRBV7-2
j_call: TRBJ1-1
clone_size: .
cdr3_aa: CASSPWGQGRTEAFF
cdr3_nt: TGTGCCAGCAGCCCATGGGGGCAGGGGAGAACTGAAGCTTTCTTT

d_call: .
v_call: TRBV7-2
j_call: TRBJ2-7
clone_size: .
cdr3_aa: CASSVDSRVYF
cdr3_nt: TGTGCCAGCAGCGTGGACAGTCGAGTGTACTTC

d_call: .
v_call: TRBV5-1
j_call: TRBJ1-1
clone_size: once
cdr3_aa: CASSFHRANTEAFF
cdr3_nt: TGCGCCAGCAGCTTCCACAGGGCTAACACTGAAGCTTTCTTT

d_call: TRBD1
v_call: TRBV18
j_call: TRBJ2-1
clone_size: .
cdr3_aa: CASSALGTVNEQFF
cdr3_nt: TGTGCCAGCTCAGCCTTGGGGACAGTCAATGAGCAGTTCTTC

d_call: .
v_call: TRBV7-9
j_call: TRBJ2-5
clone_size: .
cdr3_aa: CASSSSSPGETQYF
cdr3_nt: TGTGCCAGCAGCTCCTCCAGCCCAGGGGAGACCCAGTACTTC

d_call: .
v_call: TRBV14
j_call: TRBJ2-7
clone_size: .
cdr3_aa: CASSPRAGASYEQYF
cdr3_nt: TGTGCCAGCAGCCCGCGGGCGGGGGCCTCCTACGAGCAGTACTTC

d_call: TRBD1
v_call: TRBV13
j_call: TRBJ2-7
clone_size: once
cdr3_aa: CASSAGQGVYEQYF
cdr3_nt: TGTGCCAGCAGCGCCGGACAGGGTGTCTACGAGCAGTACTTC

d_call: .
v_call: TRBV30
j_call: TRBJ2-1
clone_size: .
cdr3_aa: CAWIVANEQFF
cdr3_nt: TGTGCCTGGATAGTTGCCAATGAGCAGTTCTTC

d_call: .
v_call: TRBV2
j_call: TRBJ2-7
clone_size: .
cdr3_aa: CASSPYYEQYF
cdr3_nt: TGTGCCAGCAGTCCCTACTACGAGCAGTACTTC

d_call: .
v_call: TRBV7-8
j_call: TRBJ2-3
clone_size: .
cdr3_aa: CASSFRLSTDTQYF
cdr3_nt: TGTGCCAGCAGCTTTAGACTGAGCACAGATACGCAGTATTTT

d_call: TRBD1
v_call: TRBV6-1
j_call: TRBJ1-1
clone_size: .
cdr3_aa: CASSGQGAGLNTEAFF
cdr3_nt: TGTGCCAGCAGTGGACAGGGGGCTGGCCTTAACACTGAAGCTTTCTTT

d_call: TRBD1
v_call: TRBV10-3
j_call: TRBJ1-1
clone_size: few
cdr3_aa: CAISVGTGEGAEAFF
cdr3_nt: TGTGCCATCAGTGTGGGGACAGGGGAGGGGGCTGAAGCTTTCTTT

d_call: TRBD1
v_call: TRBV5-6
j_call: TRBJ1-2
clone_size: few
cdr3_aa: CASSLGTGYGYTF
cdr3_nt: TGTGCCAGCAGCTTGGGGACAGGCTATGGCTACACCTTC

d_call: TRBD2
v_call: TRBV7-9
j_call: TRBJ2-7
clone_size: .
cdr3_aa: CASSFGGDSYEQYF
cdr3_nt: TGTGCCAGCAGCTTCGGGGGGGACTCCTACGAGCAGTACTTC